Here is one T cell receptor (beta chain) with its context. This sample was included in a study of shared clonotypes between healthy human individuals. The donors, all of them Caucasian adults, lived in Nashville, Tennessee. The data were produced by immunoSEQ multiplex PCR, yet TCRdb's version contains in-frame clones alone and is incomplete. The sample holds approximately 510,000 clones; roughly 78% are singletons and the top ten take 10% to 15%. The sample comprised PBMCs. This receptor was taken from a middle-aged woman in good health. Some clones in this sample may be carry-over from other donors' samples.

The CDR3 sequence is CASSLGDIGYTF. CDR3 bases: TGTGCCAGCAGCTTGGGGGATATCGGCTACACCTTC. The V and J genes are TRBV5-5 and TRBJ1-2; no definite D call. The CDR3 extends over 12 amino acids. Trimming cost V 0 bases and J 8 bases, with 8 bases left between them. Per the germline V gene, CDR1 is SGHKS and CDR2 is YYEKEE (reference sequence).